Below, 24 T cell receptor beta chains from the same sample are listed, as sequenced in a study of blood T cell repertoires in COVID-19. Data came from immunoSEQ multiplex PCR; TCRdb stores just in-frame clones and leaves some out. The data hold 85,000 to 100,000 clones, with just over 85% observed a single time. The sequenced sample was peripheral blood. Receptors were obtained from a man aged 50 to 59 with active or convalescent COVID-19.

V gene TRBV6-5 combines with J gene TRBJ1-2, with D perhaps matching TRBD1 (5 bases). V was clipped by 6 bases and J by 6 bases, with 20 bases between them. CDR1 and CDR2 (germline): MNHEY, SVGAGI. The CDR3 totals 15 residues. The CDR3 protein is CASRATSRGGDGYTF. The CDR3 DNA follows: TGTGCCAGCAGAGCCACCTCGAGGGGAGGAGATGGCTACACCTTC.

The count of this clone is one. This chain's CDR3 is CASRGGTTDTQYF. As DNA, the CDR3 is TGCGCCAGCAGGGGAGGTACCACAGATACGCAGTATTTT. This chain uses TRBV5-1 with TRBJ2-3; tentative D call: TRBD2 (6 bases). CDR1 SGHRS and CDR2 YFSETQ come from the germline V gene. Trimming left V 5 bases short and J 2 bases short, with 9 bases between. The CDR3 sequence is 13 residues long.

The CDR3 DNA reads TGTGCTAGTGGTTTCCTCCCCAACAACCATAATTCACCCCTCCACTTT. As protein: CASGFLPNNHNSPLHF. This chain uses TRBV12-5 with TRBJ1-6; no reliable D call. CDR1 LGHNT and CDR2 FRNRAP come from the germline V gene. The CDR3 contains 16 residues. Trimming took off 3 bases at V and 5 bases at J, with 14 bases between the two ends.

The genes are TRBV21-1 and TRBJ2-4; TRBD1 is taken as the D call from the table, unchecked against the DNA. TRBV21-1 is marked as a pseudogene. This CDR3 is built from 15 residues. The CDR3 reads CASSKALEGTGQKYF. Written as DNA, the CDR3 is TGTGCCAGCAGCAAAGCGCTAGAGGGGACGGGACAGAAGTACTTC.

The CDR3 region has the DNA TGTGCCAGCAGCTTAGAAGCCGGGGGTAATACAGATACGCAGTATTTT. Protein sequence: CASSLEAGGNTDTQYF. The chain joins TRBV11-2 to TRBJ2-3; weak D call: TRBD2 (6 bases). Germline CDR1 and CDR2: SGHAT and FQNNGV. Trimming pared 0 bases from V and 3 bases from J, leaving 13 bases between. CDR3 length: 16 residues.

CDR3 sequence (DNA): TGCGCCAGCAGCCACCAGACAGGGGACTATGGCTACACCTTC. It specifies CASSHQTGDYGYTF. V gene TRBV4-3 combines with J gene TRBJ1-2; 8 bases agree with TRBD1. This CDR3 spans 14 amino acids. Unmatched junction bases numbered 3, after V lost 3 bases and J lost 3 bases. Germline lookup yields CDR1 LGHNA and CDR2 YSLEER.

The rearrangement uses TRBV2 and TRBJ2-3, with D possibly TRBD1 on 6 matching bases. Germline values: CDR1 SNHLY, CDR2 FYNNEI. The CDR3 has 14 residues. V shed 5 bases and J shed 5 bases, with 14 bases lying between them. CDR3 amino acids: CASSRSRGQDTQYF. CDR3 in DNA: TGTGCCAGCAGTCGATCTCGGGGACAAGATACGCAGTATTTT.

The rearrangement uses TRBV13 and TRBJ1-1; TRBD1 aligns across 7 bases. This CDR3 is built from 15 residues. Germline loops: CDR1 PRHDT, CDR2 FYEKMQ (reference sequence). J gave up 3 bases and V 4 bases, and 8 bases lay outside the gene matches. The CDR3 region has the DNA TGTGCCAGCAGCTCACAGGGGTGGGGGGACACTGAAGCTTTCTTT. Its translation is CASSSQGWGDTEAFF.

The J gene is TRBJ1-2, the V gene TRBV6-5, with TRBD1 identical over 9 bases. Unmatched junction bases numbered 4, after V lost 8 bases and J lost 3 bases. This CDR3 has 13 amino acids. CDR1 MNHEY and CDR2 SVGAGI come from the germline V gene. The CDR3 reads CASRGQGYYGYTF. The CDR3 region has the DNA TGTGCCAGCCGCGGACAGGGGTACTATGGCTACACCTTC.

V gene TRBV28 combines with J gene TRBJ1-3; D remains unclear. The CDR3 has 14 residues. V shed 5 bases and J shed 3 bases, with 11 bases lying between them. CDR1 is MDHEN, CDR2 SYDVKM, per germline. CDR3 sequence (DNA): TGTGCCAGCAGTCCGGGGTTGTATGGAAACACCATATATTTT. Its protein is CASSPGLYGNTIYF. The entire variable domain, with the rest obtained from reference TRBV28 and TRBJ1-3, is as follows: DVKVTQSSRYLVKRTGEKVFLECVQDMDHENMFWYRQDPGLGLRLIYFSYDVKMKEKGDIPEGYSVSREKKERFSLILESASTNQTSMYLCASSPGLYGNTIYFGEGSWLTVV.

The chain has TRBV24-1 and TRBJ1-5; TRBD1 matches at 7 bases. V gave up 4 bases and J gave up 4 bases; unmatched junction bases: 6. This CDR3 is built from 15 residues. Germline V gives CDR1 KGHDR, CDR2 SFDVKD. The CDR3 loop is CATSDEGQTNQPQHF. As DNA, the CDR3 is TGTGCCACCAGTGACGAGGGACAGACAAATCAGCCCCAGCATTTT.

Comments on this clone: Sequence at one end of the junction differs from germline and may be a read error. The CDR3 coding sequence is TGTGCCAGCAGCGAAGCTAGGACAGGCGGAAACACCATATATTTT. Translating gives CASSEARTGGNTIYF. This chain uses TRBV6-1 with TRBJ1-3; 7 nucleotides line up with TRBD1. The CDR3 runs to 15 residues. Germline values: CDR1 MNHNS, CDR2 SASEGT.

The V gene is TRBV29-1, the J gene TRBJ2-7; D possibly corresponds to TRBD1 (5 bases). The length of the CDR3 is 13 residues. V was trimmed by 3 bases and J by 0 bases, leaving 9 bases between them. Germline CDR1 reads SQVTM; CDR2 reads ANQGSEA. For the CDR3, the DNA is TGCAGCGTTGAGGTAGGGGACTCCTACGAGCAGTACTTC. Its translation: CSVEVGDSYEQYF.

This clone was detected once. This chain uses TRBV12-5 with TRBJ1-4; weak D call: TRBD1 (6 bases). Germline-derived CDR1 and CDR2 are LGHNT and FRNRAP. CDR3 length equals 14 residues. V lost 6 bases to trimming and J lost 5 bases, with 13 bases between them. For the CDR3, the DNA is TGTGCTAGTGGCCCTAGGGGGGGGAATGAAAAACTGTTTTTT. This codes for CASGPRGGNEKLFF. Supplemented by reference TRBV12-5 and TRBJ1-4, the full variable domain reads DARVTQTPRHKVTEMGQEVTMRCQPILGHNTVFWYRQTMMQGLELLAYFRNRAPLDDSGMPKDRFSAEMPDATLATLKIQPSEPRDSAVYFCASGPRGGNEKLFFGSGTQLSVL.

The gene calls are TRBV6-2 or TRBV6-3 and TRBJ1-5, with D unclear. The CDR3 spans 16 residues. V lost 6 bases and J 0 bases, leaving 15 bases between the germline ends. Per germline, CDR1 MNHEY and CDR2 SVGEGT. The CDR3 nucleotides read TGTGCCAGCAGCCCTAGCCTAGACGATAGCAATCAGCCCCAGCATTTT. Translated: CASSPSLDDSNQPQHF.

The chain couples TRBV6-2 or TRBV6-3 to TRBJ2-7; weak D call: TRBD2 (5 bases). V was clipped by 5 bases and J by 3 bases, with 20 bases between them. The CDR3 has 16 residues. The germline gives CDR1 MNHEY, CDR2 SVGEGT. CDR3 amino acids: CASSANSGKKFYEQYF. CDR3 DNA sequence: TGTGCCAGCAGTGCCAATTCCGGGAAAAAATTCTACGAGCAGTACTTC.

J is TRBJ2-2 and V is TRBV12-5; 11 nucleotides match TRBD1. This CDR3 region has 18 residues. J gave up 4 bases and V 4 bases, and 11 bases lay outside the gene matches. Germline assignment: CDR1 LGHNT and CDR2 FRNRAP. DNA of the CDR3: TGTGCTAGTGGTTCACGGACAGGGGGCGCGGTTGGCACCGGGGAGCTGTTTTTT. Translation: CASGSRTGGAVGTGELFF.

This rearrangement joins TRBV28 to TRBJ2-7, with D perhaps matching TRBD1 (5 bases). Trimming left V 6 bases short and J 2 bases short, with 14 bases between. Germline lookup yields CDR1 MDHEN and CDR2 SYDVKM. The CDR3 runs to 14 residues. The CDR3 DNA follows: TGTGCCAGCAGCTTAGGACAAATAACCTACGAGCAGTACTTC. Amino acids: CASSLGQITYEQYF.

The CDR3 DNA reads as TGTGCCAGCAGTGGGGGGACAGGGGATGAAAAACTGTTTTTT. This codes for CASSGGTGDEKLFF. The chain has TRBV2 and TRBJ1-4, with 10 bases identical to TRBD1. The trim removed 4 bases at V and 6 bases at J, leaving 2 bases unmatched. The CDR3 extends over 14 amino acids. Germline-derived CDR1 and CDR2 are SNHLY and FYNNEI.

The V call is TRBV21-1, the J call TRBJ2-1; the table's D call, TRBD1, has no DNA check behind it. TRBV21-1 constitutes a pseudogene. This CDR3 has 17 amino acids. CDR3 bases: TGTGCCAGCAATTATCATGGACAGCCAAGCTCCTACAATGAGCAGTTCTTC. Protein: CASNYHGQPSSYNEQFF.

In this sample, this clone turned up a few times. The gene calls are TRBV7-8 and TRBJ2-1; D possibly corresponds to TRBD2 (6 bases). The CDR3 extends over 16 amino acids. Trimming took 1 base from V and 0 from J, leaving 10 bases between them. CDR1 is SGHVS, CDR2 FQNEAQ, per germline. The CDR3: CASSLERESSYNEQFF. CDR3 in DNA: TGTGCCAGCAGCTTAGAACGGGAGAGCTCCTACAATGAGCAGTTCTTC.

This clone was recorded many times. DNA of the CDR3: TGCGCCAGCAGAAGAAGGGCCAGGGGCACCTACGAGCAGTACTTC. This sequence encodes CASRRRARGTYEQYF. The chain links TRBV23-1 to TRBJ2-7, with a weak D call TRBD1 (6 bases). TRBV23-1 is sorted into the ORF group, with uncertain function. The CDR3 loop spans 15 amino acids. The ends were cut back, 6 bases at V and 2 bases at J, with 17 bases in the middle.

The V call is TRBV9, the J call TRBJ1-6; D is undetermined. The CDR3 has 14 residues. In germline, CDR1 is SGDLS, CDR2 YYNGEE. Trimming took 2 bases from V and 4 from J, leaving 7 bases between them. CDR3 in amino acids: CASSVGDYNSPLHF. For the CDR3, the DNA is TGTGCCAGCAGCGTCGGAGATTATAATTCACCCCTCCACTTT.

The J gene is TRBJ2-2, the V gene TRBV3-1 (or the pseudogene TRBV3-2); the match to TRBD2 covers 10 bases. With V trimmed by 6 bases and J by 0 bases, 4 bases remained unmatched. The CDR3 loop spans 16 amino acids. The germline V gene has CDR1 LGHDT and CDR2 YNNKEL (reference sequence). CDR3 sequence: CASSRGLAANTGELFF. The CDR3 nucleotides read TGTGCCAGCAGTCGCGGACTAGCGGCGAACACCGGGGAGCTGTTTTTT.